A single sample gave rise to the 11 T cell receptor beta chains below, sequenced in a study of OX40 agonist ivuxolimab in advanced cancers. Sequencing was performed with immunoSEQ multiplex PCR; in TCRdb, only in-frame clones are kept and a portion is missing. Found here are about 88,000 clones, around 82% of them singletons; the top ten hold 3.5% to 4%. This specimen consisted of CD4+ or CD8+ T cells sorted from blood, obtained in a trial of the OX40 agonist ivuxolimab. Receptor source: an adult with an advanced solid tumor such as melanoma, head and neck, liver or kidney cancer.

The V gene is TRBV9, the J gene TRBJ2-5; D is perhaps TRBD1 or TRBD2 (5 bases each). The CDR3 has 13 residues. CDR1 and CDR2 from the germline V gene are SGDLS and YYNGEE. V was clipped by 4 bases and J by 7 bases, with 14 bases between them. The CDR3 DNA follows: TGTGCCAGCAGCAGTCCCGTTGGGGGGACCCAGTACTTC. Protein product: CASSSPVGGTQYF.

The rearrangement uses TRBV5-1 and TRBJ1-1; D not certain. CDR1 SGHRS and CDR2 YFSETQ come from the germline V gene. V was trimmed by 6 bases and J by 0 bases, leaving 9 bases between them. The CDR3 spans 13 residues. CDR3 loop: CASTLSLNTEAFF. The DNA for the CDR3 is TGCGCCAGCACCCTTTCCCTGAACACTGAAGCTTTCTTT.

The chain couples TRBV7-2 to TRBJ2-7, with TRBD2 identical over 7 bases. CDR3 length equals 13 residues. The trim removed 5 bases at V and 6 bases at J, leaving 7 bases unmatched. Germline CDR1 reads SGHTA; CDR2 reads FQGNSA. CDR3 region: CASSTSGTSEQYF. The CDR3 DNA sequence: TGTGCCAGCAGCACGAGCGGGACGAGCGAGCAGTACTTC.

The rearrangement uses TRBV18 and TRBJ1-2; weak D call: TRBD1 (5 bases). CDR1 and CDR2 (germline): KGHSH, LQKENI. This CDR3 is 13 amino acids long. V dropped 4 bases and J dropped 4 bases, with 10 bases sitting between them. Here the CDR3 reads CASSQTEIYGYTF. CDR3 bases: TGTGCCAGCTCACAGACAGAAATCTATGGCTACACCTTC.

The CDR3 DNA is TGTGCCAGCAGCCCCTTAGGGCCAACAGATACGCAGTATTTT. Its translation is CASSPLGPTDTQYF. V gene TRBV7-9 combines with J gene TRBJ2-3; no definite D call. The V gene's germline CDR1 is SEHNR and CDR2 FQNEAQ (reference sequence). The V gene lost 5 bases and the J gene lost 3 bases, with 12 bases spanning the gap. CDR3 size: 14 residues.

To note about this clone: At one of its ends the junction is not consistent with the germline gene, which may arise from a read error. This chain joins TRBV7-9 and TRBJ2-1; tentative D call: TRBD2 (6 bases). CDR1 is SEHNR and CDR2 is FQNEAQ in the germline V gene (reference sequence). The CDR3 has 13 residues. CDR3 bases: TGTGCCAGCAGCTTAGGGGGGGACGCAGCAAGGATCTTC. Translation: CASSLGGDAARIF.

This clone was recorded once. The same CDR3 also results from other DNA sequences found in this sample. V usage is TRBV5-4 and J usage is TRBJ2-5; maybe TRBD1 (5 bases). Per germline, CDR1 SGHNT and CDR2 YYREEE (reference sequence). V gave up 0 bases and J gave up 2 bases, with 5 bases separating them. This CDR3 comprises 13 residues. The CDR3 nucleotides are TGTGCCAGCAGCTTGGGACAGCAAGAGACCCAGTACTTC. This sequence encodes CASSLGQQETQYF.

The chain is built from TRBV4-1 and TRBJ1-2; no clear D. The V end lost 1 base, the J end lost 3 bases, and 12 bases lay between the germline ends. Germline lookup yields CDR1 MGHRA and CDR2 YSYEKL. The CDR3 runs to 15 residues. CDR3 sequence reads: CASSQVAGRDYGYTF. CDR3 coding DNA: TGCGCCAGCAGCCAAGTCGCAGGAAGAGACTATGGCTACACCTTC.

CDR3 amino acids: CASSVLLAGSYEQYF. DNA of the CDR3: TGTGCCAGCAGTGTCTTGTTAGCGGGGTCCTACGAGCAGTACTTC. The rearrangement joins TRBV2 to TRBJ2-7, with 8 bases aligning to TRBD2. Trimming cost V 4 bases and J 1 base; bases outside gene matches: 6. Germline CDR1 reads SNHLY; CDR2 reads FYNNEI. The CDR3 totals 15 residues.

J is TRBJ2-2 and V is TRBV4-3; TRBD2 might be the D (6 bases). The V and J ends lost 7 bases and 4 bases respectively, with 19 bases between them. Germline CDR1 LGHNA, CDR2 YSLEER. This CDR3 contains 16 residues. DNA of the CDR3: TGCGCCAGCAAAAGGAGAGCGGTGGGAGGCACCGGGGAGCTGTTTTTT. It yields the protein CASKRRAVGGTGELFF.

This chain connects TRBV19 to TRBJ2-2; D not resolved. Trimming removed 1 base at V and 5 bases at J, with 8 bases between. CDR1 and CDR2 (germline): LNHDA, SQIVND (reference sequence). The CDR3 is made up of 14 amino acids. CDR3 loop: CASSIGGLTGELFF. In nucleotides, the CDR3 is TGTGCCAGTAGTATAGGGGGATTGACCGGGGAGCTGTTTTTT.